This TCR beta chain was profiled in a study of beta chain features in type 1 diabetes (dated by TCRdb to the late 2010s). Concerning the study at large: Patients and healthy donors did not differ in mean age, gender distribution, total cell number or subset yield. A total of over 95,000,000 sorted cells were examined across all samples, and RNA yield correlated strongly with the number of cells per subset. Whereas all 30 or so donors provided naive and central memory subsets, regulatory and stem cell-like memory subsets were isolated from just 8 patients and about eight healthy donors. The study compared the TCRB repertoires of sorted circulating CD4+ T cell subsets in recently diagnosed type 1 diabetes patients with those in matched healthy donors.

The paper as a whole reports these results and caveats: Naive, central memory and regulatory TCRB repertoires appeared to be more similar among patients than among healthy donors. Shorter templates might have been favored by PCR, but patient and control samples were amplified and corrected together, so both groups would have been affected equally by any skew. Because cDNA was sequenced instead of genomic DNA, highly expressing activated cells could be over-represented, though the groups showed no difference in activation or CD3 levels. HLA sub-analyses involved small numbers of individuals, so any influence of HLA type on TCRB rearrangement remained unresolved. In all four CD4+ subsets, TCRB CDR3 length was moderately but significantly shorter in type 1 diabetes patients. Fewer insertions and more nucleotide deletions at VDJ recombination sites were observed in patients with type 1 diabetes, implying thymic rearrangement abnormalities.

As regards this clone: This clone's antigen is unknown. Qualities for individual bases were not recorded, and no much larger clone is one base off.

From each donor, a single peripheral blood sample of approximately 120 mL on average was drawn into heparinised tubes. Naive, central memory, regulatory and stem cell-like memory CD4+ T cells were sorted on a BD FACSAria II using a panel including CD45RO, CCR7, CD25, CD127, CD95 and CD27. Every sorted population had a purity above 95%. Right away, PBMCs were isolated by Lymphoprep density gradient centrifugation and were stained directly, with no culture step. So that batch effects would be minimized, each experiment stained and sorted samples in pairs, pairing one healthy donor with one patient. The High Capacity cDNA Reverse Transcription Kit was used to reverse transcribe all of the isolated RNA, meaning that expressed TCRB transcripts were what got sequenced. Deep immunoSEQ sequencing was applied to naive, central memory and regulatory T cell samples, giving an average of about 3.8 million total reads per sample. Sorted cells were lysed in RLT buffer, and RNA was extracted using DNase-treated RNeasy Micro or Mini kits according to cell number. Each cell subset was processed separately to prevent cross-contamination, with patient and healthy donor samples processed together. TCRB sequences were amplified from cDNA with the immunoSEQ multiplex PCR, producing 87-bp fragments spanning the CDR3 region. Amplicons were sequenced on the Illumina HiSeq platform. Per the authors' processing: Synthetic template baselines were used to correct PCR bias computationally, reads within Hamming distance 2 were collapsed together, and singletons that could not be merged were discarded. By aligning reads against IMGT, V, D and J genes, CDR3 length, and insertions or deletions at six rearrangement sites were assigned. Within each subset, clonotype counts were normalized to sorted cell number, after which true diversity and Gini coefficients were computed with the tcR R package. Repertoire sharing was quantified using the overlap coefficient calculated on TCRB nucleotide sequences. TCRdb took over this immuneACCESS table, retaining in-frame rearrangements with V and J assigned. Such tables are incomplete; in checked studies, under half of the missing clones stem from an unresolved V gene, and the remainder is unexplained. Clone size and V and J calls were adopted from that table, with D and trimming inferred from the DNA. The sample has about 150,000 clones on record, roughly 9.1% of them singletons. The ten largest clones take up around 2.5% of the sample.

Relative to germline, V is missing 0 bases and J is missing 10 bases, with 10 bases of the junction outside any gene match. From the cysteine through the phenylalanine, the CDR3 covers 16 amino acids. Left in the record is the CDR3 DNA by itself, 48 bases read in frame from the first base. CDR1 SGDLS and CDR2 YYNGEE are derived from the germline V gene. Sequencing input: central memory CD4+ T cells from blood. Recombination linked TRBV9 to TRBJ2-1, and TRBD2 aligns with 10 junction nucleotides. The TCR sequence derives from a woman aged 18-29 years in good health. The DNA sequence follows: TGTGCCAGCAGCGTAGCTAATCCAGCGGGAGGGGGAGAGCAGTTCTTC. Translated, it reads CASSVANPAGGGEQFF.